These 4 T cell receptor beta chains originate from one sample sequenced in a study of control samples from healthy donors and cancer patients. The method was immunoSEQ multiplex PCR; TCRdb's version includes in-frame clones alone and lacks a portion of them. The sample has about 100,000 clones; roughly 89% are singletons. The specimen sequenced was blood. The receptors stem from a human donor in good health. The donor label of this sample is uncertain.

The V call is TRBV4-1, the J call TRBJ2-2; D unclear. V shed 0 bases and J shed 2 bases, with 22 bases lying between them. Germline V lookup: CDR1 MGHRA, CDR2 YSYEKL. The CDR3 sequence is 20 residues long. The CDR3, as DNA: TGCGCCAGCAGCCAAGATCGGTGTCGTTTGAGACAACCAAACACCGGGGAGCTGTTTTTT. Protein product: CASSQDRCRLRQPNTGELFF.

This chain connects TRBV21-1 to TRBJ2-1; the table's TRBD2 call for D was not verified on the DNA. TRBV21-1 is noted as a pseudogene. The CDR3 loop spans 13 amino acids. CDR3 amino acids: CASSPEGRGEQFF. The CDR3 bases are TGTGCCAGCAGCCCCGAGGGGAGGGGTGAGCAGTTCTTC.

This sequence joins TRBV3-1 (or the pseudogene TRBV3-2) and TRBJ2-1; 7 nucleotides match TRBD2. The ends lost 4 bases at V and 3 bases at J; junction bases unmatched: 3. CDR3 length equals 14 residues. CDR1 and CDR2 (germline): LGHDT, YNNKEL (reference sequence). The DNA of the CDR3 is TGTGCCAGCAGCCCTAGCGGATTCTACAATGAGCAGTTCTTC. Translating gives CASSPSGFYNEQFF.

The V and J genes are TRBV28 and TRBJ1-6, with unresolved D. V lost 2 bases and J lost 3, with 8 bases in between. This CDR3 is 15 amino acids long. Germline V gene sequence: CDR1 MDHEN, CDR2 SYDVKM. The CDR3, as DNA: TGTGCCAGCAGTTTAGGGGTTGGCTATAATTCACCCCTCCACTTT. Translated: CASSLGVGYNSPLHF.